This paragraph reports one T cell receptor beta chain. The sample is drawn from a study of blood T cell repertoires in COVID-19. Study in general: T cells, B-cell-depleted T cells, or PBMCs provided the cDNA or gDNA that served as material.

Using immunoSEQ multiplex PCR, the repertoire was profiled, and TCRdb retains in-frame clones only, with some absent. The data show about 300,000 clones, with approximately 91% seen just once and over 8% held by the top ten. Unmatched junction bases numbered 7, after V lost 4 bases and J lost 5 bases. The germline V gene encodes CDR1 MGHRA and CDR2 YSYEKL. This CDR3 has 14 residues. This rearrangement joins TRBV4-1 to TRBJ2-7; 8 nucleotides agree with TRBD1. The specimen sequenced was peripheral blood. The TCR was taken from a man between 18 and 35 years old with active or convalescent COVID-19. Here the CDR3 reads CASSLGQGGNEQYF. CDR3 sequence (DNA): TGCGCCAGCAGCCTAGGACAGGGTGGAAACGAGCAGTACTTC.